This entry is about one T cell receptor beta chain. The V end lost 0 bases, the J end lost 2 bases, and 9 bases lay between the germline ends. The V gene's germline CDR1 is SGHRS and CDR2 YFSETQ. The CDR3 sequence is 15 residues long. This sample was taken from a study of blood T cell repertoires in COVID-19. Assay used: immunoSEQ multiplex PCR; TCRdb lists only in-frame clones, some missing. The sample lists a few hundred thousand clones, over 65% seen once, with 1.1% in the top ten. Sequencing used peripheral blood. The sequence was collected from a human donor with acute or convalescent COVID-19. The donor label of this sample is uncertain. The rearrangement links TRBV5-1 to TRBJ1-5; unclear D gene. CDR3 residues: CASSLGTRGNQPQHF. Written as DNA, the CDR3 is TGCGCCAGCAGCTTGGGTACTAGGGGCAATCAGCCCCAGCATTTT.